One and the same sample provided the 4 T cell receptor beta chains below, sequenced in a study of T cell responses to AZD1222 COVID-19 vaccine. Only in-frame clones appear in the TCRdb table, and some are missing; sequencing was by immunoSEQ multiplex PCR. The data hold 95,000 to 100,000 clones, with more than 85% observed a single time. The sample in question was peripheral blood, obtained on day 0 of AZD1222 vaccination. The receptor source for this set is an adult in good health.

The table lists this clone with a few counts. CDR3 nucleotides: TGTGCCAGCAGAAATTCGGACAGGGCTCAGCCCCAGCATTTT. This codes for CASRNSDRAQPQHF. The rearrangement joins TRBV27 to TRBJ1-5, with 8 bases identical to TRBD1. The germline CDR1 and CDR2 sequences are MNHEY and SMNVEV (reference sequence). The CDR3 loop spans 14 amino acids. Unmatched junction bases numbered 7, after V lost 6 bases and J lost 6 bases.

CDR3 protein: CASIWKAGWSTDTQYF. In nucleotides, the CDR3 is TGTGCCAGCATCTGGAAGGCGGGGTGGAGCACAGATACGCAGTATTTT. This chain joins TRBV21-1 and TRBJ2-3; TRBD2 is the table's D call, not checked against the DNA. TRBV21-1 counts as a pseudogene. The CDR3 covers 16 residues.

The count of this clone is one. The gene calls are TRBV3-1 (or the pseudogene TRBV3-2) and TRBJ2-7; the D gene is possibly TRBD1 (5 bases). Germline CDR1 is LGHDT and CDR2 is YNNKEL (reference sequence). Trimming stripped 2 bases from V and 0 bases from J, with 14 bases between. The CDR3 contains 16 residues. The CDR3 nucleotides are TGTGCCAGCAGCCAAAAGGGTAGGGGCAGCTCCTACGAGCAGTACTTC. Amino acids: CASSQKGRGSSYEQYF.

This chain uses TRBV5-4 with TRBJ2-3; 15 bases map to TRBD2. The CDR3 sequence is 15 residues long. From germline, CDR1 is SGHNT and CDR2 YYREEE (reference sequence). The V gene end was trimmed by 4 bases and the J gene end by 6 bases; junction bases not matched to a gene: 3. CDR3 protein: CASSRGTSGRDTQYF. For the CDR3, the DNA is TGTGCCAGCAGCCGGGGGACTAGCGGGAGGGATACGCAGTATTTT.